The 25 T cell receptor beta chains listed next were all sequenced from one sample in a study of cytomegalovirus exposure and HLA in healthy donors. With 60 Vbeta and 13 Jbeta primers, the PCR was carried out. Assay used: immunoSEQ multiplex PCR; TCRdb lists only in-frame clones, some missing. The sample gives some 170,000 clones, roughly 80% of which show up once; about 4% is in the top ten. The material sequenced was PBMCs. Receptors originate from a man aged 50-60 years in good health and CMV-seropositive.

V usage is TRBV27 and J usage is TRBJ1-2; a weak D match, TRBD1 (5 bases). The CDR3 has 14 amino acids. The germline V and J ends were trimmed by 5 bases and 7 bases, with 17 bases remaining between them. Germline assignment: CDR1 MNHEY and CDR2 SMNVEV (reference sequence). The CDR3: CASSPSGNTGGYTF. The CDR3 DNA is TGTGCCAGCAGTCCATCAGGGAATACCGGTGGCTACACCTTC.

The chain carries TRBV29-1 and TRBJ1-1; the D gene is possibly TRBD1 (5 bases). The CDR3 covers 14 residues. Per the germline V gene, CDR1 is SQVTM and CDR2 is ANQGSEA. With 7 bases removed from V and 0 bases from J, the gap between germline ends came to 15 bases. CDR3 sequence reads: CSAHPGQMNTEAFF. The CDR3 region has the DNA TGCAGCGCCCACCCAGGGCAGATGAACACTGAAGCTTTCTTT. Full variable domain (missing parts from reference TRBV29-1 and TRBJ1-1): SAVISQKPSRDICQRGTSLTIQCQVDSQVTMMFWYRQQPGQSLTLIATANQGSEATYESGFVIDKFPISRPNLTFSTLTVSNMSPEDSSIYLCSAHPGQMNTEAFFGQGTRLTVV.

The chain carries TRBV13 and TRBJ2-3; TRBD2 aligns across 11 bases. CDR3 length: 17 amino acids. J was trimmed by 0 bases and V by 5 bases; bases with no gene match: 7. Germline CDR1 is PRHDT and CDR2 is FYEKMQ (reference sequence). Written as DNA, the CDR3 is TGTGCCAGCAGCCTCGGGACTAGCGGATCTAGCACAGATACGCAGTATTTT. This codes for CASSLGTSGSSTDTQYF.

The chain recombines TRBV4-2 with TRBJ2-2; 10 bases match TRBD2. The CDR3 is made up of 16 amino acids. V was pared by 2 bases and J by 4 bases, with 4 bases of the junction left unmatched. Germline V gene lookup returns CDR1 LGHNA and CDR2 YNFKEQ. The CDR3 sequence is CASSQPLAGVTGELFF. Written as DNA, the CDR3 is TGTGCCAGCAGCCAACCCCTAGCGGGAGTCACCGGGGAGCTGTTTTTT.

The chain employs TRBV30 and TRBJ2-7, with D tentatively TRBD2 (5 bases). The germline gives CDR1 GTSNPN, CDR2 SVGIG (reference sequence). V lost 2 bases and J 4 bases, leaving 15 bases between the germline ends. This CDR3 comprises 14 residues. The CDR3 sequence: CAWSRRGLRYEQYF. DNA of the CDR3: TGTGCCTGGAGTAGGAGAGGGCTAAGGTACGAGCAGTACTTC.

The J gene is TRBJ2-1, the V gene TRBV7-9; 12 bases are a match to TRBD2. The germline gives CDR1 SEHNR, CDR2 FQNEAQ (reference sequence). V shed 5 bases and J 4 bases; nucleotides not matched to a gene: 9. This CDR3 spans 17 amino acids. This CDR3 is CASSRSLGLAGYNEQFF. The CDR3 DNA sequence: TGTGCCAGCAGCCGATCCCTAGGACTAGCGGGATACAATGAGCAGTTCTTC.

The chain has TRBV29-1 and TRBJ1-5; a weak D match, TRBD1 (6 bases). Per the germline V gene, CDR1 is SQVTM and CDR2 is ANQGSEA. Trimming removed 8 bases from V and 4 bases from J, with 15 bases in between. The CDR3 extends over 13 amino acids. CDR3 DNA sequence: TGCAGCAAAAGGTCCGGGACAAATCAGCCCCAGCATTTT. This encodes CSKRSGTNQPQHF.

The rearrangement uses TRBV7-2 and TRBJ2-7; 10 bases line up with TRBD1. The trim removed 5 bases at V and 4 bases at J, leaving 8 bases unmatched. The length of the CDR3 is 15 residues. CDR1 and CDR2 from the germline V gene are SGHTA and FQGNSA. DNA for the CDR3: TGTGCCAGCAGCATTTCGCGGGACAGGGGTTACGAGCAGTACTTC. Translated: CASSISRDRGYEQYF.

The chain employs TRBV19 and TRBJ2-2, with 10 bases identical to TRBD2. Germline trimming cut 0 bases from V and 6 bases from J; bases unmatched to any gene: 7. The CDR3 is 17 residues long. In germline, CDR1 is LNHDA, CDR2 SQIVND (reference sequence). In nucleotides, the CDR3 is TGTGCCAGTAGTATAGATCGGGCTAGCGGGGGATCCGGGGAGCTGTTTTTT. As protein: CASSIDRASGGSGELFF.

This clone has a handful of counts. The chain recombines TRBV11-2 with TRBJ1-1; unclear D gene. The CDR3 consists of 13 residues. From germline, CDR1 is SGHAT and CDR2 FQNNGV. V lost 1 base to trimming and J lost 5 bases, with 8 bases between them. Here the CDR3 reads CASSLVGRTEAFF. DNA for the CDR3: TGTGCCAGCAGCTTAGTCGGGAGAACTGAAGCTTTCTTT.

This chain joins TRBV28 and TRBJ1-2; TRBD1 agrees at 7 bases. V shed 6 bases, J shed 4 bases, and the junction held 8 bases outside the gene matches. The CDR3 contains 14 residues. The V gene's germline CDR1 is MDHEN and CDR2 SYDVKM. The CDR3 region is CASRSTGTAYGYTF. CDR3 sequence (DNA): TGTGCCAGCAGATCAACCGGGACAGCCTATGGCTACACCTTC.

For the CDR3, the DNA is TGCGCCAGCACCGGACTAGCGGGGGGGCCAAATACGCAGTATTTT. The encoded protein is CASTGLAGGPNTQYF. The chain uses TRBV5-1 and TRBJ2-3; the match to TRBD2 covers 15 bases. The CDR3 spans 15 residues. V dropped 6 bases and J dropped 7; count of bases not matched to a gene: 6. Germline CDR1 is SGHRS and CDR2 is YFSETQ.

The chain is built from TRBV5-1 and TRBJ2-7, with 8 positions matching TRBD1. CDR3 size: 12 residues. The germline CDR1 and CDR2 sequences are SGHRS and YFSETQ. Losses at the gene ends were 4 bases for V and 4 bases for J; bases not matched to a gene: 1. CDR3 sequence reads: CASSRTGYEQYF. CDR3 sequence (DNA): TGCGCCAGCAGCAGGACAGGGTACGAGCAGTACTTC. Complete variable domain (other parts from reference TRBV5-1 and TRBJ2-7): KAGVTQTPRYLIKTRGQQVTLSCSPISGHRSVSWYQQTPGQGLQFLFEYFSETQRNKGNFPGRFSGRQFSNSRSEMNVSTLELGDSALYLCASSRTGYEQYFGPGTRLTVT.

As to this clone: The germline gene is not matched at one end of the junction; a read error may be the cause. Different DNA sequences within this sample yield the same CDR3. The CDR3 region is CASSLQTGDFYEQYF. In DNA, the CDR3 is TGCGCCAGCAGCCTTCAGACAGGAGACTTTTACGAGCAATACTTC. The rearrangement joins TRBV5-1 to TRBJ2-7; tentative D call: TRBD1 (6 bases). CDR1 and CDR2 from the germline V gene are SGHRS and YFSETQ. CDR3 size: 15 residues.

The V and J genes are TRBV5-1 and TRBJ2-5, with TRBD1 as a possible D gene (6 bases). Judging by the DNA end, TRBJ2-7 fits better; the J call may be wrong. Germline V gives CDR1 SGHRS, CDR2 YFSETQ. The CDR3 is 14 residues long. CDR3 DNA: TGCGCCAGCACAAAGACGGACAGCTCCTACGAGCAGTACTTC. Protein sequence: CASTKTDSSYEQYF.

The J gene is TRBJ2-7, the V gene TRBV7-8; TRBD1 matches 7 bases. Germline-derived CDR1 and CDR2 are SGHVS and FQNEAQ. The CDR3 spans 19 residues. J gave up 3 bases and V 1 base, and 18 bases lay outside the gene matches. The CDR3 reads CASSLGSRGRGGPDYEQYF. Here the CDR3 DNA reads TGTGCCAGCAGCTTAGGGAGTAGGGGGCGAGGTGGACCAGACTACGAGCAGTACTTC.

This CDR3 reads CASSLEGPNEKLFF. In DNA form, the CDR3 reads TGTGCCAGCAGCTTGGAGGGGCCTAATGAAAAACTGTTTTTT. This chain joins TRBV5-4 and TRBJ1-4; maybe TRBD1 (5 bases). V was pared by 0 bases and J by 3 bases, with 6 bases between. CDR3 size: 14 residues. The germline CDR1 and CDR2 sequences are SGHNT and YYREEE (reference sequence).

This clone occurred once. The chain carries TRBV7-2 and TRBJ2-5; the D gene is possibly TRBD1 (6 bases). V dropped 7 bases and J dropped 1 base, with 13 bases sitting between them. CDR1 is SGHTA and CDR2 is FQGNSA in the germline V gene. The CDR3 has 14 residues. The CDR3 protein is CASNLLGAQETQYF. CDR3 coding DNA: TGTGCCAGCAACTTGCTGGGGGCCCAAGAGACCCAGTACTTC.

The rearrangement links TRBV6-4 to TRBJ2-3; 8 positions match TRBD2. This CDR3 comprises 15 residues. Germline loops: CDR1 MRHNA, CDR2 SNTAGT. V gave up 2 bases and J gave up 3 bases; unmatched junction bases: 4. This chain's CDR3 is CASSDTLAGTDTQYF. In DNA, the CDR3 is TGTGCCAGCAGTGACACCTTAGCGGGGACAGATACGCAGTATTTT.

The chain employs TRBV4-3 and TRBJ2-1; a possible D gene is TRBD1 (6 bases). The CDR3 covers 17 residues. V gave up 4 bases and J gave up 1 base, with 17 bases separating them. Per the germline V gene, CDR1 is LGHNA and CDR2 is YSLEER. The chain's CDR3 is CASSPEPVRGSYNEQFF. The CDR3 DNA reads TGCGCCAGCAGCCCAGAGCCCGTAAGGGGGTCCTACAATGAGCAGTTCTTC.

The chain joins TRBV7-9 to TRBJ2-7; possible D gene TRBD1, 6 bases. Germline CDR1 reads SEHNR; CDR2 reads FQNEAQ (reference sequence). The length of the CDR3 is 15 residues. V was shortened by 1 base and J by 3 bases, with 13 bases between the two germline ends. CDR3 loop: CASSLGAGAYYEQYF. CDR3 nucleotides: TGTGCCAGCAGCTTAGGGGCAGGGGCCTACTACGAGCAGTACTTC.

The rearrangement joins TRBV20-1 to TRBJ2-5, with D perhaps matching TRBD1 (5 bases). The V end was cut by 6 bases, the J end by 9 bases, with 11 bases between. Per the germline V gene, CDR1 is DFQATT and CDR2 is SNEGSKA (reference sequence). The CDR3 covers 10 residues. The CDR3 DNA sequence: TGCAGTGCGACAGCTCTGGCCCAGTACTTC. Translation gives CSATALAQYF.

V usage is TRBV19 and J usage is TRBJ1-1; 10 bases are shared with TRBD1. The CDR3 totals 15 residues. Per germline, CDR1 LNHDA and CDR2 SQIVND (reference sequence). V was pared by 7 bases and J by 3 bases, with 8 bases of the junction left unmatched. The CDR3 region is CASTPTGGYYTEAFF. DNA of the CDR3: TGTGCCAGTACCCCGACAGGGGGCTATTACACTGAAGCTTTCTTT. The variable domain in full, completed from reference TRBV19 and TRBJ1-1, reads DGGITQSPKYLFRKEGQNVTLSCEQNLNHDAMYWYRQDPGQGLRLIYYSQIVNDFQKGDIAEGYSVSREKKESFPLTVTSAQKNPTAFYLCASTPTGGYYTEAFFGQGTRLTVV.

The chain employs TRBV6-5 and TRBJ2-2; D is perhaps TRBD2 (5 bases). The V gene's germline CDR1 is MNHEY and CDR2 SVGAGI. The CDR3 runs to 13 residues. The V gene lost 6 bases and the J gene lost 5 bases, with 10 bases spanning the gap. Here the CDR3 reads CASSRTGTGELFF. The CDR3 DNA is TGTGCCAGCAGCCGAACGGGGACCGGGGAGCTGTTTTTT.

V is TRBV5-5 and J is TRBJ1-6, with 7 positions matching TRBD1. Germline V gene sequence: CDR1 SGHKS, CDR2 YYEKEE (reference sequence). This CDR3 comprises 16 residues. J lost 7 bases, V lost 1 base, and 8 bases had no gene match. The DNA of the CDR3 is TGTGCCAGCAGCTTGAGAGGGGGCACGCCGAATTCACCCCTCCACTTT. This codes for CASSLRGGTPNSPLHF.